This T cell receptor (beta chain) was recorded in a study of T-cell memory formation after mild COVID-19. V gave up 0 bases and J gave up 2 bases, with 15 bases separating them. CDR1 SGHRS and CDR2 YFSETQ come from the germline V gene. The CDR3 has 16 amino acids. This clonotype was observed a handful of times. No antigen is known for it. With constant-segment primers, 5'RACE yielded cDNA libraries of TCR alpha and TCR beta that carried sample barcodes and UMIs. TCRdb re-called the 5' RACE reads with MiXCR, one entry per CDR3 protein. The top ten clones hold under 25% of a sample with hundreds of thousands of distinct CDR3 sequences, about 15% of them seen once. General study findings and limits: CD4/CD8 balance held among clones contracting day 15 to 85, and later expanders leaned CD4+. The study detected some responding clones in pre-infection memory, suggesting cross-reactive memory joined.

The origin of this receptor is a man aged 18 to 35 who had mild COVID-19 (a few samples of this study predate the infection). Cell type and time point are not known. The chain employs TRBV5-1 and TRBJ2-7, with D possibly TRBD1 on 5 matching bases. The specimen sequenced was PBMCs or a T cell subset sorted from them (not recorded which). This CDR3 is CASSLGQGVGTYEQYF. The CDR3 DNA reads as TGCGCCAGCAGCTTGGGGCAGGGTGTAGGGACCTACGAGCAGTACTTC.